The rows below give T cell receptor beta chains drawn from one sample of a study of cytomegalovirus exposure and HLA in healthy donors. Sequencing used immunoSEQ multiplex PCR; TCRdb keeps in-frame clones, though not all of them. The sample holds about 270,000 clones; roughly two thirds are singletons and the top ten take under 3%. The material sequenced was PBMCs. These receptors all come from a female donor in good health and CMV-seronegative. Each CDR3 is given with its conserved first and last residue. A D gene is named only where the DNA matches it firmly. A row's size may be missing; if present it is once, few, many or a size class.

TRBJ1-3 | TRBD1 | TRBV2 | 17 | NA | TGTGCCAGCAGTGAGACCGGACAGGGCACGTCCGGAAACACCATATATTTT | CASSETGQGTSGNTIYF
TRBJ1-1 | NA | TRBV7-9 | 15 | NA | TGTGCCAGCAGCTTTTTATCCGATAGAGGCTCTGAAGCTTTCTTT | CASSFLSDRGSEAFF
TRBJ1-5 | TRBD1 | TRBV28 | 13 | NA | TGTGCCGGGAGAAGGGGGCGGAATCAGCCCCAGCATTTT | CAGRRGRNQPQHF
TRBJ1-2 | NA | TRBV27 | 15 | few | TGTGCCAGCAGTTTAAACAGGGCTGATCGTGATGGCTACACCTTC | CASSLNRADRDGYTF
TRBJ2-3 | TRBD1 | TRBV5-1 | 16 | NA | TGCGCCAGCAGAACCCTACGGGACAGCCTGGGGGATACGCAGTATTTT | CASRTLRDSLGDTQYF
TRBJ1-2 | TRBD1 | TRBV27 | 15 | few | TGTGCCAGCAAAGCCCTATGGACAGGGGGGAATGGCTACACCTTC | CASKALWTGGNGYTF
TRBJ2-1 | TRBD2 | TRBV5-1 | 16 | NA | TGCGCCAGCAGTTCCGGGACTAGCGGGAACTACAATGAGCAGTTCTTC | CASSSGTSGNYNEQFF
TRBJ2-7 | NA | TRBV4-1 | 14 | NA | TGCGCCAGCAGCCAATACAACGTGTTCTACGAGCAGTACTTC | CASSQYNVFYEQYF
TRBJ1-5 | NA | TRBV27 | 15 | NA | TGTGCCAGCAGAACAGGGAGCTATAGCAATCAGCCCCAGCATTTT | CASRTGSYSNQPQHF
TRBJ2-1 | NA | TRBV10-3 | 12 | NA | TGTGCCATCCTTACGGGAAGCAATGAGCAGTTCTTC | CAILTGSNEQFF
TRBJ1-3 | NA | TRBV30 | 14 | NA | TGTGCCTGGAGTGAGGGAGGCTCTGGAAACACCATATATTTT | CAWSEGGSGNTIYF
TRBJ2-7 | TRBD1 | TRBV11-2 | 15 | NA | TGTGCCAGCAGCTCCCTGACAGGGAACTCCTACGAGCAGTACTTC | CASSSLTGNSYEQYF
TRBJ2-1 | TRBD2 | TRBV10-2 | 17 | NA | TGCGCCAGCAGTGAGTTCCCTAGCGGGAGGGCAAGCAATGAGCAGTTCTTC | CASSEFPSGRASNEQFF
TRBJ1-4 | NA | TRBV6-6 | 12 | NA | TGTGCCAGCAGTTCAGGGTTGGAAAAACTGTTTTTT | CASSSGLEKLFF
TRBJ1-3 | NA | TRBV4-1 | 10 | once | TGCGCCAGCGGACAAAGCACCATATATTTT | CASGQSTIYF